This TCR beta chain was sequenced in a study of T cell repertoires in cytomegalovirus infection. Study-level background: Indicated by public TCR beta signatures were CMV infection and matching HLA type. Whole-study findings and limits: CMV-specific TCR beta clonotypes restricted by HLA-C were the ones dominating the ex vivo response. Individuals carrying CMV plus the relevant HLA were identified by cumulative frequency of public TCR beta families.

Germline V gene lookup returns CDR1 SEHNR and CDR2 FQNEAQ (reference sequence). CDR3 length equals 18 residues. V shed 6 bases and J 0 bases; nucleotides not matched to a gene: 8. At least ten counts were recorded for this clonotype. Its matching antigen is unknown. TCRdb re-derived calls from the reads in MiXCR, one entry per CDR3 protein. This repertoire shows about 400,000 distinct CDR3 sequences, 15% to 20% found once; its top ten account for less than 9.5%. V and J are TRBV7-9 and TRBJ2-3, with 14 bases identical to TRBD2. Specimen: PBMCs. This TCR was recovered from a human donor in good health (CMV status not recorded). Some clones in this sample may be carry-over from other donors' samples. The CDR3 here is CASRGNRLAGGSTDTQYF. CDR3 sequence (DNA): TGTGCCAGCAGGGGAAACCGACTAGCGGGGGGGAGCACAGATACGCAGTATTTT.